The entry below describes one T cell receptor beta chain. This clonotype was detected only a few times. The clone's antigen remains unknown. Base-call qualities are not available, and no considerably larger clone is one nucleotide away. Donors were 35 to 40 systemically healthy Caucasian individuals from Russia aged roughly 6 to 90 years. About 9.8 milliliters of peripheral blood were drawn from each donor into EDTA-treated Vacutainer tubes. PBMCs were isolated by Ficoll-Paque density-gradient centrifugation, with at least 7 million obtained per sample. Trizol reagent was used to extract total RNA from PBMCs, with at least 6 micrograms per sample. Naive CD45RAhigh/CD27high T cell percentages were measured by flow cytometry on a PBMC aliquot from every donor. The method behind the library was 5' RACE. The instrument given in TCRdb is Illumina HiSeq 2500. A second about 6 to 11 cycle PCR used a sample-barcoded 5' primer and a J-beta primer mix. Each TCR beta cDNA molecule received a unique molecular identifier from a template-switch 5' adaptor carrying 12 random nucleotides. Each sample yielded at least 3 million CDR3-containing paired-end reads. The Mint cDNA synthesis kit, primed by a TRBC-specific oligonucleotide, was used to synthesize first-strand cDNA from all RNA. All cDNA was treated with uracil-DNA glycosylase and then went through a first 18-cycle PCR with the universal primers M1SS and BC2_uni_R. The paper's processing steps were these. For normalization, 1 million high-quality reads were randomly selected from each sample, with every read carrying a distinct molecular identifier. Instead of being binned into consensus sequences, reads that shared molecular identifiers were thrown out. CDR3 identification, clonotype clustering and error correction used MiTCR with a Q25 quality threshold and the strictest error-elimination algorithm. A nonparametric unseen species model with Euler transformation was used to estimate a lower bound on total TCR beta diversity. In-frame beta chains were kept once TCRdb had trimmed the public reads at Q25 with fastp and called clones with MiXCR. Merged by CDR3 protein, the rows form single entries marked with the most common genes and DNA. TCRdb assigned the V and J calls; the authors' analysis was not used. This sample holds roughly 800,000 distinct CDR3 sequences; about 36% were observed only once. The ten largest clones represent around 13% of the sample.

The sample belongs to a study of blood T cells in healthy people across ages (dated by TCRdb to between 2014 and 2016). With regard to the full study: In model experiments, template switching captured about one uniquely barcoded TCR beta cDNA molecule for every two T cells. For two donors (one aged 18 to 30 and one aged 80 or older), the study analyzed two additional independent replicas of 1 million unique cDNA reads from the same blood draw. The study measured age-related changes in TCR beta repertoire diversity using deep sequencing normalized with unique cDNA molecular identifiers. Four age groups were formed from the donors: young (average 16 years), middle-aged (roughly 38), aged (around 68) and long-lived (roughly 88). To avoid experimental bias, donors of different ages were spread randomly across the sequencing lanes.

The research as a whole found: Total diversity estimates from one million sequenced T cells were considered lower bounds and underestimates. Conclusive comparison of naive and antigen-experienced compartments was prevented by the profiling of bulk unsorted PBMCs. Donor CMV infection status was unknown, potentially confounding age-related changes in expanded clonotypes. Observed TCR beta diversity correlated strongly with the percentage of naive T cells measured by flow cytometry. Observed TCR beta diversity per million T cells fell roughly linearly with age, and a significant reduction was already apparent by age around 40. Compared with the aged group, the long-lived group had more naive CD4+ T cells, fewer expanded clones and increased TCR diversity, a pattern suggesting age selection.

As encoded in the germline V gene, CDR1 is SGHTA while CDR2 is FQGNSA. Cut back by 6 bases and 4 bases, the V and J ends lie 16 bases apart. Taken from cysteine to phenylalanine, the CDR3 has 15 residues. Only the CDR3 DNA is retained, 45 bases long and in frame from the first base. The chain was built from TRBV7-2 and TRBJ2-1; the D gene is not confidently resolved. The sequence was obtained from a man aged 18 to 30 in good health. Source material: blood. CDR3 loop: CASSSHPALYNEQFF. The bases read TGTGCCAGCAGTTCACATCCGGCTCTATACAATGAGCAGTTCTTC.